The 27 T cell receptor beta chains below come from one sample, sequenced in a study of CD8 T cells in ankylosing spondylitis (dated by TCRdb to 2016 to 2017). Library generation was performed with 5' RACE. These reads were obtained on an Illumina HiSeq 2500. TCRdb cleaned the public reads at Q25 with fastp, built clones with MiXCR and kept in-frame beta chains. Identical CDR3 proteins give one entry, which carries the most common genes and DNA. This sample is represented by about 360,000 distinct CDR3 sequences; 20% of them were singletons. Less than 15% of the sample is held by the ten biggest clonotypes. The sequenced sample consisted of blood, either unsorted or a sorted T cell fraction (not recorded which). The origin of the receptors is a male donor with ankylosing spondylitis or in good health (not recorded which).

In its sample, this clonotype was seen once. The chain joins TRBV20-1 to TRBJ1-1; no clear D gene. This CDR3 is 11 amino acids long. Trimming removed 2 bases at V and 4 bases at J, with 5 bases between. Germline lookup yields CDR1 DFQATT and CDR2 SNEGSKA (reference sequence). The CDR3 loop is CSARWGTEAFF. DNA for the CDR3: TGCAGTGCTAGATGGGGCACTGAAGCTTTCTTT.

The chain is built from TRBV9 and TRBJ1-2; tentative D call: TRBD1 (5 bases). The CDR3 has 12 residues. CDR1 is SGDLS and CDR2 is YYNGEE in the germline V gene. The V gene lost 3 bases and the J gene lost 7 bases, with 10 bases spanning the gap. CDR3 amino acids: CASSDGHGGYTF. The DNA of the CDR3 is TGTGCCAGCAGCGATGGACACGGTGGCTACACCTTC.

The chain links TRBV29-1 to TRBJ2-7, with D possibly called TRBD1 or TRBD2 (6 bases each). Germline-derived CDR1 and CDR2 are SQVTM and ANQGSEA. Between the trimmed V and J ends, which lost 6 bases and 6 bases, there was a span of 12 bases. This CDR3 spans 11 amino acids. CDR3 DNA sequence: TGCAGCGTCGAGGGGGGACCCGAGCAGTACTTC. Translating it yields CSVEGGPEQYF.

This rearrangement joins TRBV20-1 to TRBJ1-1; a possible D gene is TRBD1 (5 bases). Germline CDR1 reads DFQATT; CDR2 reads SNEGSKA (reference sequence). The length of the CDR3 is 15 residues. CDR3 sequence: CSAASLDSVNTEAFF. The CDR3 DNA reads TGCAGCGCCGCCTCTCTTGACAGTGTGAACACTGAAGCTTTCTTT.

The chain is built from TRBV18 and TRBJ2-5, with D tentatively TRBD1 or TRBD2 (6 bases each). Germline CDR1 reads KGHSH; CDR2 reads LQKENI. This CDR3 is built from 19 residues. V was cut by 1 base and J by 2 bases, with 23 bases left in between. The CDR3 sequence is CASSPLFTRGTHIQETQYF. The CDR3 DNA reads TGTGCCAGCTCACCACTTTTTACCCGCGGGACACACATTCAAGAGACCCAGTACTTC.

The J gene is TRBJ1-2, the V gene TRBV12-3 or TRBV12-4; D may be TRBD1 (6 bases). The CDR3 sequence is 13 residues long. Trimming cost V 5 bases and J 4 bases, with 11 bases left between them. DNA of the CDR3: TGTGCCAGCAGTCCGACAGGAGTCTATGGCTACACCTTC. Its translation: CASSPTGVYGYTF.

About this clonotype itself: One junction end disagrees with the germline gene, perhaps due to a read error. The chain uses TRBV12-3 or TRBV12-4 and TRBJ2-7; TRBD1 aligns across 10 bases. The CDR3 spans 12 residues. The DNA for the CDR3 is TGTGCCAGCAGTTTAGGTTTAGGGGACAGGGGCTTC. This codes for CASSLGLGDRGF.

This clonotype showed up just a few times. The chain has TRBV9 and TRBJ1-6; D gene ambiguous. The CDR3 length is 13 residues. V lost 3 bases to trimming and J lost 5 bases, with 6 bases between them. Germline lookup yields CDR1 SGDLS and CDR2 YYNGEE. CDR3 coding DNA: TGTGCCAGCAGCGGGGGTGATAATTCACCCCTCCACTTT. Encoded protein: CASSGGDNSPLHF. Drawing the rest from reference TRBV9 and TRBJ1-6, the complete variable domain is DSGVTQTPKHLITATGQRVTLRCSPRSGDLSVYWYQQSLDQGLQFLIQYYNGEERAKGNILERFSAQQFPDLHSELNLSSLELGDSALYFCASSGGDNSPLHFGNGTRLTVT.

In DNA form, the CDR3 reads TGTGCCAGCAGCCCCCCGCCGGGACAGGGGATCGAGCAGTACTTC. Protein sequence: CASSPPPGQGIEQYF. The chain combines TRBV13 with TRBJ2-7, with 10 nucleotides matching TRBD1. CDR1 is PRHDT and CDR2 is FYEKMQ in the germline V gene (reference sequence). With V trimmed by 5 bases and J by 6 bases, 10 bases remained unmatched. The CDR3 runs to 15 residues. Supplemented by reference TRBV13 and TRBJ2-7, the full variable domain reads AAGVIQSPRHLIKEKRETATLKCYPIPRHDTVYWYQQGPGQDPQFLISFYEKMQSDKGSIPDRFSAQQFSDYHSELNMSSLELGDSALYFCASSPPPGQGIEQYFGPGTRLTVT.

This clonotype was seen a handful of times. The V call is TRBV29-1, the J call TRBJ2-6, with D tentatively TRBD1 (5 bases). Per germline, CDR1 SQVTM and CDR2 ANQGSEA. This CDR3 has 13 residues. V was pared by 1 base and J by 12 bases, with 13 bases between. CDR3: CSVEARRDSVLTF. CDR3 nucleotide sequence: TGCAGCGTTGAAGCTCGCAGGGATTCCGTCCTGACTTTC.

This clonotype was seen a handful of times. The chain combines TRBV12-3 or TRBV12-4 with TRBJ2-7; D possibly matches TRBD1 or TRBD2 (5 bases each). Deletions cut 6 bases from V and 8 bases from J, with 20 bases between. The CDR3 runs 14 residues. The DNA of the CDR3 is TGTGCCAGCAGCATCTGGGGGACCCATGAAAAGCAGTACTTC. Amino acids: CASSIWGTHEKQYF.

Only a few counts were recorded for this clonotype. The V and J genes are TRBV7-8 and TRBJ2-1; D remains ambiguous. V lost 2 bases and J 0 bases, leaving 8 bases between the germline ends. Per germline, CDR1 SGHVS and CDR2 FQNEAQ. This CDR3 region has 15 residues. The CDR3 here is CASSLSWGSYNEQFF. CDR3 nucleotides: TGTGCCAGCAGCTTAAGTTGGGGCTCCTACAATGAGCAGTTCTTC.

This clonotype was detected many times. The chain joins TRBV12-3 or TRBV12-4 to TRBJ2-3; 7 positions agree with TRBD1. The CDR3 has 14 residues. Germline trimming cut 6 bases from V and 2 bases from J; bases unmatched to any gene: 5. CDR3 coding DNA: TGTGCCAGCAGCTGGGACAGTATCACAGATACGCAGTATTTT. Translated: CASSWDSITDTQYF.

The chain links TRBV29-1 to TRBJ1-3; 7 positions agree with TRBD1. CDR1 and CDR2 from the germline V gene are SQVTM and ANQGSEA. The CDR3 sequence is 16 residues long. V lost 3 bases, J lost 4 bases, and 12 bases stayed unmatched. In nucleotides, the CDR3 is TGCAGCGTTGACGGAGCTGACAGGGAGACCGGAAACACCATATATTTT. This gives the protein CSVDGADRETGNTIYF.

Only a few counts were recorded for this clonotype. The rearrangement links TRBV5-1 to TRBJ2-7; 7 bases are a match to TRBD1. Germline CDR1 is SGHRS and CDR2 is YFSETQ. This CDR3 is 15 amino acids long. Germline trimming cut 4 bases from V and 4 bases from J; bases unmatched to any gene: 11. CDR3 in DNA: TGCGCCAGCAGCATCGGACAGGCACCCCTTTACGAGCAGTACTTC. As protein: CASSIGQAPLYEQYF.

The chain uses TRBV20-1 and TRBJ2-7; possible D gene TRBD2, 6 bases. Germline V gene lookup returns CDR1 DFQATT and CDR2 SNEGSKA (reference sequence). V was pared by 0 bases and J by 4 bases, with 16 bases between. CDR3 length: 15 amino acids. The CDR3 DNA follows: TGCAGTGCTAGAGATTGGGGGGATCGAACTTACGAGCAGTACTTC. Its translation is CSARDWGDRTYEQYF.

This clonotype occurred a few times. The V call is TRBV11-2, the J call TRBJ2-7; D perhaps matches TRBD2 (7 bases). The CDR3 loop spans 14 amino acids. The V end lost 6 bases, the J end lost 4 bases, and 16 bases lay between the germline ends. In germline, CDR1 is SGHAT, CDR2 FQNNGV. Here the CDR3 reads CASRWGGLHYEQYF. DNA for the CDR3: TGTGCCAGCAGGTGGGGGGGCCTCCATTACGAGCAGTACTTC.

The chain is built from TRBV7-9 and TRBJ1-4; unclear D gene. Germline loops: CDR1 SEHNR, CDR2 FQNEAQ (reference sequence). The CDR3 runs 14 residues. V lost 3 bases and J 8 bases, leaving 13 bases between the germline ends. CDR3 DNA: TGTGCCAGCAGCTTGAGTGATTCGGGGGAAAAACTGTTTTTT. Translated, it gives CASSLSDSGEKLFF.

The rearrangement links TRBV5-6 to TRBJ2-7, with D perhaps TRBD2 (5 bases). CDR1 is SGHDT, CDR2 YYEEEE, per germline. The V end was cut by 4 bases, the J end by 3 bases, with 17 bases between. The CDR3 contains 15 residues. In DNA form, the CDR3 reads TGTGCCAGCAGCCCGGAGAGGGCCCCTTACTACGAGCAGTACTTC. Protein product: CASSPERAPYYEQYF.

There are a few counts of this clonotype. The V call is TRBV5-4, the J call TRBJ2-1; unclear D gene. In germline, CDR1 is SGHNT, CDR2 YYREEE (reference sequence). The V and J ends lost 4 bases and 3 bases respectively, with 5 bases between them. The CDR3 length is 12 residues. CDR3 loop: CASSEYYNEQFF. As DNA, the CDR3 is TGTGCCAGCAGCGAGTACTACAATGAGCAGTTCTTC. The whole variable domain, remainder taken from reference TRBV5-4 and TRBJ2-1, is ETGVTQSPTHLIKTRGQQVTLRCSSQSGHNTVSWYQQALGQGPQFIFQYYREEENGRGNFPPRFSGLQFPNYSSELNVNALELDDSALYLCASSEYYNEQFFGPGTRLTVL.

In this sample, this clonotype turned up many times. The chain recombines TRBV29-1 with TRBJ2-7; D is unclear. V lost 4 bases and J lost 2, with 12 bases in between. This CDR3 is 13 amino acids long. The germline gives CDR1 SQVTM, CDR2 ANQGSEA. This CDR3 is CSVVISNTYEQYF. The CDR3 DNA reads as TGCAGCGTTGTTATCAGTAATACCTACGAGCAGTACTTC.

The rearrangement uses TRBV19 and TRBJ2-1; the D is unclear. CDR1 and CDR2 from the germline V gene are LNHDA and SQIVND (reference sequence). This CDR3 region has 14 residues. The V gene lost 7 bases and the J gene lost 9 bases, with 19 bases spanning the gap. CDR3 loop: CASTPGMGYTEQFF. The CDR3 DNA reads as TGTGCCAGTACCCCAGGAATGGGGTATACTGAGCAGTTCTTC.

This clonotype was seen a single time. This chain links TRBV11-3 with TRBJ2-3, with D perhaps being TRBD1 or TRBD2 (6 bases each). V gave up 4 bases and J gave up 4 bases, with 15 bases separating them. The CDR3 consists of 15 residues. Germline loops: CDR1 SGHNT, CDR2 YENEEA. The CDR3 loop reads CASSSRPGAADTQYF. Written as DNA, the CDR3 is TGTGCCAGCAGCTCTAGGCCGGGGGCGGCAGATACGCAGTATTTT.

This clonotype was seen more than once but under ten times. The J gene is TRBJ2-1, the V gene TRBV6-5; 8 nucleotides match TRBD1. CDR3 length: 16 residues. Germline V CDR1 and CDR2: MNHEY, SVGAGI. Unmatched junction bases numbered 6, after V lost 0 bases and J lost 5 bases. This chain's CDR3 is CASSYSTQGVNNEQFF. CDR3 nucleotide sequence: TGTGCCAGCAGTTACTCGACACAGGGGGTCAACAATGAGCAGTTCTTC.

This clonotype was detected a few times. The rearrangement uses TRBV20-1 and TRBJ2-7, with D possibly matching TRBD1 (6 bases). This CDR3 is built from 15 residues. In germline, CDR1 is DFQATT, CDR2 SNEGSKA (reference sequence). V was shortened by 0 bases and J by 2 bases, with 14 bases between the two germline ends. CDR3 DNA sequence: TGCAGTGCTAGAGATCTGTCAGGGGAGACCTACGAGCAGTACTTC. The encoded protein is CSARDLSGETYEQYF.

The V gene is TRBV28, the J gene TRBJ2-7; D is possibly TRBD1 (5 bases). This CDR3 has 13 residues. Germline CDR1 is MDHEN and CDR2 is SYDVKM. V lost 5 bases and J 3 bases, leaving 11 bases between the germline ends. This CDR3 reads CASSRTRGYEQYF. In DNA form, the CDR3 reads TGTGCCAGCAGTCGGACAAGAGGCTACGAGCAGTACTTC.

This chain uses TRBV27 with TRBJ1-5, with unresolved D. The CDR3 totals 13 residues. V lost 6 bases and J lost 4, with 10 bases in between. Looked up from germline, CDR1 is MNHEY and CDR2 is SMNVEV (reference sequence). CDR3 in amino acids: CASRKSGNQPQHF. The DNA of the CDR3 is TGTGCCAGCAGAAAAAGCGGTAATCAGCCCCAGCATTTT.